This TCR beta chain was recovered during a study of cytomegalovirus exposure and HLA in healthy donors. Findings and limits, study-wide: With high specificity and sensitivity, the classifier reportedly diagnosed cytomegalovirus status.

Only in-frame clones appear in the TCRdb table, and some are missing; sequencing was by immunoSEQ multiplex PCR. Of about 130,000 clones listed, approximately 88% are singletons. The germline CDR1 and CDR2 sequences are SGHTA and FQGNSA. The CDR3 is 13 amino acids. The V end was cut by 3 bases, the J end by 3 bases, with 9 bases between. On this clone itself: Antigen unknown.

The chain combines TRBV7-2 with TRBJ2-7; unclear D gene. The TCR sequence derives from a woman aged 18-30 years in good health and CMV-seronegative. The sequencing input was PBMCs. The CDR3 DNA reads as TGTGCCAGCAGCTTCTCGCGGAGCTACGAGCAGTACTTC. Residues: CASSFSRSYEQYF.